This TCR beta chain was captured in a study of cytomegalovirus exposure and HLA in healthy donors. In regard to this clone: Its antigen is not known.

Overall study findings and caveats: Rarity characterized most TCR sequences, yet some public TCRs appeared in many donors.

Both 60 Vbeta primers and 13 Jbeta primers went into the PCR. The table came from immunoSEQ multiplex PCR; TCRdb's copy has only in-frame clones and leaves some out. The data contain around 150,000 clones, 80% of them singletons. The sample consisted of PBMCs. The sequence was collected from a man aged 18 to 29 in good health and CMV-seropositive.

The CDR3 sequence is CAISEPRVDGELFF. The CDR3, as DNA: TGTGCCATCAGTGAGCCCAGGGTAGACGGGGAGCTGTTTTTT. V gene TRBV10-3 combines with J gene TRBJ2-2; D may be TRBD1 (5 bases). Between the trimmed V and J ends, which lost 2 bases and 7 bases, there was a span of 11 bases. This CDR3 comprises 14 residues. The V gene's germline CDR1 is ENHRY and CDR2 SYGVKD.